These T cell receptor beta chains were read from a single sample in a study of monozygotic twins with inflammatory bowel disease. For each CDR3 protein, TCRdb gives one entry from its re-call of the 5' RACE reads, without DNA. The sample includes a few hundred thousand distinct CDR3 sequences. Sequencing used blood. These receptors originate from a human donor with ulcerative colitis or Crohn's disease, or a healthy co-twin of an affected twin (not recorded which). The CDR3 runs from the conserved cysteine through the conserved F or W.

J gene	V gene	CDR3 protein
TRBJ2-1	TRBV5-1	CASSFKTHSGEQFF
TRBJ1-2	TRBV15	CATSRDRVNYGYTF
TRBJ2-1	TRBV12-3/TRBV12-4	CASSPIVVGSYNEQFF
TRBJ2-2	TRBV5-5	CASSTTDTGTENTGELFF
TRBJ1-2	TRBV5-1	CASSRQGTGNYGYTF
TRBJ2-3	TRBV5-5	CASSPRDRALDTQYF
TRBJ2-1	TRBV12-3/TRBV12-4	CASSLGRDAYNEQFF
TRBJ2-3	TRBV7-3	CASSTGTSFQYF
TRBJ2-3	TRBV29-1	CSIVQFGVLTDTQYF
TRBJ2-3	TRBV12-5	CASGLMASSTDTQYF
TRBJ2-7	TRBV9	CASSALAGRGDEQYF
TRBJ1-2	TRBV10-3	CAISVKKGRYYGYTF
TRBJ1-5	TRBV3-1	CASSTGQGSNQPQHF
TRBJ2-7	TRBV7-9	CASNQGDEQYF
TRBJ1-2	TRBV5-1	CASSLDADYGYTF
TRBJ2-6	TRBV6-1	CAISEGLLPNSGANVLTF
TRBJ2-7	TRBV5-1	CASSLEAASPYEQYF
TRBJ1-4	TRBV4-1	CASSQRQGGTNEKLFF
TRBJ2-6	TRBV14	CASSPRGGGSGANVLTF
TRBJ2-7	TRBV5-4	CASSTGLVPYEQYF
TRBJ2-1	TRBV11-2	CASSLVGVRVYNDLNEQFF
TRBJ1-5	TRBV19	CASSPTGQNNQPQHF
TRBJ2-7	TRBV20-1	CSARGRPANRIKGYEQYF
TRBJ1-2	TRBV5-1	CASSLETGVAAGYTF
TRBJ2-6	TRBV19	CASSGNRDGANVLTF
TRBJ1-5	TRBV6-1	CASTQTPRSNQPQHF
TRBJ2-7	TRBV6-5	CASSYQGSEQYF
TRBJ1-1	TRBV14	CASSQEPGQGATEAFF
TRBJ2-2	TRBV5-1	CASSLDNTGELFF
TRBJ1-4	TRBV27	CASSSIWTGTTNEKLFF
TRBJ2-7	TRBV20-1	CSARFGGPYEQYF
TRBJ1-5	TRBV6-1	CASSPTGPYNQPQHF
TRBJ2-5	TRBV3-1	CASSQELGAGETQYF
TRBJ2-2	TRBV12-3/TRBV12-4	CASVSTGSVAGELFF
TRBJ2-3	TRBV5-6	CASSLASGLTPDTQYF
TRBJ2-1	TRBV4-1	CASSQSGTVYNEQFF
TRBJ2-2	TRBV5-1	CASSLGLAATGELFF
TRBJ2-1	TRBV15	CATSRAGPLEPSQFF
TRBJ2-1	TRBV5-1	CASSLVPQRGGNNEQFF
TRBJ2-5	TRBV5-1	CASSEGLAGYPQERSQYF
TRBJ1-4	TRBV3-1	CASSPKLTIPWVLNEKLFF
TRBJ1-6	TRBV9	CASSEARGSPLHF
TRBJ2-2	TRBV7-2	CASSFKAANTGELFF
TRBJ2-3	TRBV20-1	CSARGRLAGADTQYF
TRBJ2-2	TRBV27	CASSWLAGYTGELFF
TRBJ1-1	TRBV3-1	CASSHKRNTEAFF
TRBJ2-2	TRBV20-1	CSASRTVTNTGELFF
TRBJ2-3	TRBV6-1	CASSLQGGRPDTQYF
TRBJ2-5	TRBV5-1	CASSGRFEETQYF
TRBJ1-2	TRBV5-1	CASSSETGGYTF
TRBJ2-3	TRBV20-1	CSARVPTDTQYF
TRBJ1-3	TRBV13	CASSLGPNGGNTIYF
TRBJ2-3	TRBV6-5	CASSYSRGGAGGADTQYF
TRBJ1-1	TRBV5-1	CASSLGDREANTEAFF